Presented here are 3 T cell receptor beta chains from one specimen sequenced in a study of blood T cell repertoires in COVID-19. This table comes from immunoSEQ multiplex PCR, and its TCRdb copy is limited to in-frame clones, with some not included. The sample contains around 320,000 clones, around nine tenths of which appear only once. Sequences were obtained from peripheral blood. The receptors derive from a woman in her 30s with COVID-19, enrolled during active disease.

The genes are TRBV6-5 and TRBJ2-7; perhaps TRBD1 as D (6 bases). This CDR3 spans 15 amino acids. Trimming took 5 bases from V and 3 from J, leaving 17 bases between them. Germline lookup yields CDR1 MNHEY and CDR2 SVGAGI. In DNA form, the CDR3 reads TGTGCCAGCAGTACCCACAGGGACACTTACTACGAGCAGTACTTC. As protein: CASSTHRDTYYEQYF.

This clone has only a few counts. The chain combines TRBV5-6 with TRBJ2-5; the match to TRBD1 covers 7 bases. V was pared by 3 bases and J by 1 base, with 9 bases of the junction left unmatched. Germline CDR1 and CDR2: SGHDT and YYEEEE. The CDR3 is made up of 16 amino acids. DNA of the CDR3: TGTGCCAGCAGCTCCCGACTAAAGGGGGCCCAAGAGACCCAGTACTTC. Translating gives CASSSRLKGAQETQYF.

This chain links TRBV10-3 with TRBJ2-3; tentatively, D is TRBD1 (5 bases). The CDR3 contains 16 residues. Germline CDR1 ENHRY, CDR2 SYGVKD. Trimming left V 0 bases short and J 6 bases short, with 16 bases between. CDR3 DNA: TGTGCCATCAGTGAGTCGAAAGGAAAGGGGTCCGATACGCAGTATTTT. It is translated as CAISESKGKGSDTQYF.